This TCR beta chain was profiled in a study of T cell responses to AZD1222 COVID-19 vaccine. Study background: Pooling covered second doses at about 4 or about 12 weeks. Points from the study as a whole: Repertoire samples came only from after the peak T cell response. Unmutated regions of variants are reportedly targeted by nearly half of spike-specific TCRs. Receipt of two AZD1222 doses was followed by a rise in Spike-specific TCR breadth and depth.

Some clones are missing from TCRdb's copy, which holds only in-frame ones; the method was immunoSEQ multiplex PCR. The sample has over 110,000 clones; under 95% are singletons. V lost 2 bases, J lost 4 bases, and 8 bases lay in between. CDR3 length equals 14 residues. Germline CDR1 and CDR2: ENHRY and SYGVKD. Details on this clone: Its antigen is undetermined.

The receptor's source is an adult in good health. Material: peripheral blood, obtained on day 0 of AZD1222 vaccination. This sequence joins TRBV10-3 and TRBJ1-4; tentative D call: TRBD1 (5 bases). Here the CDR3 reads CAISEGALNEKLFF. The CDR3 region has the DNA TGTGCCATCAGTGAGGGGGCCCTTAATGAAAAACTGTTTTTT.